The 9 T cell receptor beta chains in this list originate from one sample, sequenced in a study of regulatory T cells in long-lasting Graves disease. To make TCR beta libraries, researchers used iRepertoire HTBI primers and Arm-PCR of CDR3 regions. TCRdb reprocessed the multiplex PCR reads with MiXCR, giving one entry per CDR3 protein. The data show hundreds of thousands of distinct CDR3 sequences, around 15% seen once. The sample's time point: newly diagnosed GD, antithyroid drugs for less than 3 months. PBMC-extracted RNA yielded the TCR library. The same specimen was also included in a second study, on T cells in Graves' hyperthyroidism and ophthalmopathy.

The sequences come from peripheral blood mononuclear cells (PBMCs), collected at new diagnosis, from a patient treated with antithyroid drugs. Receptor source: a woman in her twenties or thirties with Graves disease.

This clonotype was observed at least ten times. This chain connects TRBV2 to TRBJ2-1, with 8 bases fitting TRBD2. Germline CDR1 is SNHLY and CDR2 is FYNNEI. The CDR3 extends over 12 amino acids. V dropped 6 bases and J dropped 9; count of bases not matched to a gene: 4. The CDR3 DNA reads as TGTGCCAGCAGGGGACTAGTGGTTGAGCAGTTCTTC. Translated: CASRGLVVEQFF.

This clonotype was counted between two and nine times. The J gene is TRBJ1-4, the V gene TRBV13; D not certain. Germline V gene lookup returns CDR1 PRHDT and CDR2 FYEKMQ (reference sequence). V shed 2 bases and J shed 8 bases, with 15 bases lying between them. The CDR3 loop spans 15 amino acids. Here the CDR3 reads CASSLFGLESEKLFF. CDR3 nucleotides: TGTGCCAGCAGCTTATTTGGGTTGGAGTCGGAAAAACTGTTTTTT.

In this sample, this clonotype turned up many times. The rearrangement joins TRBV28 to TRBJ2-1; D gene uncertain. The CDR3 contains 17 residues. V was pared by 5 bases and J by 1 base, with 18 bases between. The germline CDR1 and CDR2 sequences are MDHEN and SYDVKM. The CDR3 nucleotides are TGTGCCAGCAGTACGGTTCGTGGCGGAACTTCCTACAATGAGCAGTTCTTC. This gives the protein CASSTVRGGTSYNEQFF. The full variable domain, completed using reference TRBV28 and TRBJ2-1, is DVKVTQSSRYLVKRTGEKVFLECVQDMDHENMFWYRQDPGLGLRLIYFSYDVKMKEKGDIPEGYSVSREKKERFSLILESASTNQTSMYLCASSTVRGGTSYNEQFFGPGTRLTVL.

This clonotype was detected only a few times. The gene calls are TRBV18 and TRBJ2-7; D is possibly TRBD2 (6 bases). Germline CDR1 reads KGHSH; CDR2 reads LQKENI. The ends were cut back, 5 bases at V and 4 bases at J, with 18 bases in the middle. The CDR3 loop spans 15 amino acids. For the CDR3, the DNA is TGTGCCAGCTCAGGCCTGACTAGGTCCCAGTACGAGCAGTACTTC. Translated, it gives CASSGLTRSQYEQYF.

CDR3 DNA sequence: TGTGCCAGCAGTTTTATCAACATGCGAACTGAAGCTTTCTTT. This encodes CASSFINMRTEAFF. The V call is TRBV6-2 or TRBV6-3, the J call TRBJ1-1; no definite D call. Trimming left V 4 bases short and J 5 bases short, with 14 bases between. Looked up from germline, CDR1 is MNHEY and CDR2 is SVGEGT. CDR3 length: 14 amino acids.

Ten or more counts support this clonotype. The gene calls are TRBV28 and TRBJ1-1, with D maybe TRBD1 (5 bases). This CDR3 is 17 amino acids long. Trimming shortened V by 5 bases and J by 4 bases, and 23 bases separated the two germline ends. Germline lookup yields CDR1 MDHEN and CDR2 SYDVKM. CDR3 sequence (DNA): TGTGCCAGCAGTGCGCGGGGGGTTATTAGAATAGGCACTGAAGCTTTCTTT. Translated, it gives CASSARGVIRIGTEAFF. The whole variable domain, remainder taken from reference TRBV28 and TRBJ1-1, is DVKVTQSSRYLVKRTGEKVFLECVQDMDHENMFWYRQDPGLGLRLIYFSYDVKMKEKGDIPEGYSVSREKKERFSLILESASTNQTSMYLCASSARGVIRIGTEAFFGQGTRLTVV.

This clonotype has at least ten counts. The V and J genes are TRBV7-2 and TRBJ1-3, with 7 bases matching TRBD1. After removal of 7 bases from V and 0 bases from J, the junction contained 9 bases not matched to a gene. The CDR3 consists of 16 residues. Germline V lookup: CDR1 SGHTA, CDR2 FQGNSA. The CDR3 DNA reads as TGTGCCAGCACCAGAACCAGGGGGTCCTCTGGAAACACCATATATTTT. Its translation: CASTRTRGSSGNTIYF.

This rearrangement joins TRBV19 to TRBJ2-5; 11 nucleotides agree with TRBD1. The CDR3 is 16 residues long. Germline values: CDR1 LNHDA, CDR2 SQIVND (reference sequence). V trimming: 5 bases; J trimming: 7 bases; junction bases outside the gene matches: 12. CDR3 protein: CASSALRDRGFGTQYF. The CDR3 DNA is TGTGCCAGTAGTGCCCTCCGGGACAGGGGGTTCGGGACCCAGTACTTC.

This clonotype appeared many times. CDR3: CASSLGLAGHGELFF. DNA of the CDR3: TGTGCCAGCAGCCTAGGACTAGCGGGACACGGGGAGCTGTTTTTT. The J gene is TRBJ2-2, the V gene TRBV11-2, with TRBD2 identical over 12 bases. This CDR3 spans 15 amino acids. Germline CDR1 and CDR2: SGHAT and FQNNGV. With V trimmed by 5 bases and J by 7 bases, 5 bases remained unmatched.